A selection of T cell receptor beta chains follows, all from one sample in a study of blood T cell repertoires in COVID-19. Libraries were prepared by immunoSEQ multiplex PCR; TCRdb keeps only in-frame clonotypes and omits some of them. The sample carries 180,000 or so clones, around 85% recorded once. Material for sequencing was peripheral blood. Every receptor here comes from a man in his sixties who had recovered from COVID-19. Each CDR3 is given with its conserved first and last residue. Each record gives: J gene, D gene, V gene, clone size, CDR3 protein, CDR3 DNA. The D gene is left open where the match is weak. Where a row states a size, it is once, few, many or the class of an expanded clone; other rows omit it.

>TRBJ1-4|TRBD1|TRBV7-8|NA
CASSQTTGGNEKLFF
TGTGCCAGCAGCCAGACGACAGGGGGCAATGAAAAACTGTTTTTT
>TRBJ2-1|NA|TRBV11-2|NA
CAIRLAGSGNNEQFF
TGTGCCATCCGACTCGCGGGGTCTGGAAACAATGAGCAGTTCTTC
>TRBJ1-4|NA|TRBV7-8|once
CASSEDRTVSNEKLFF
TGTGCCAGCAGCGAGGACCGGACAGTCTCTAATGAAAAACTGTTTTTT
>TRBJ2-5|TRBD2|TRBV6-5|NA
CASSEGRVPETQYF
TGTGCCAGCAGCGAGGGGAGGGTACCAGAGACCCAGTACTTC
>TRBJ2-7|TRBD2|TRBV6-5|NA
CASSLSGETYEQYF
TGTGCCAGCAGTCTTAGCGGGGAAACCTACGAGCAGTACTTC
>TRBJ2-2|TRBD1|TRBV24-1|few
CATSDLQVFRDRGQTGELFF
TGTGCCACCAGTGATTTGCAAGTTTTTCGGGACAGGGGACAAACCGGGGAGCTGTTTTTT
>TRBJ2-3|TRBD1|TRBV20-1|NA
CSASGTVPQYF
TGCAGTGCGTCCGGGACAGTCCCGCAGTATTTT
>TRBJ1-1|NA|TRBV7-2|NA
CASSPTADRFNTEAFF
TGTGCCAGCAGCCCCACCGCCGACAGATTCAACACTGAAGCTTTCTTT
>TRBJ2-5|TRBD2|TRBV6-5|NA
CATLRLAGFKETQYF
TGTGCCACCCTAAGACTAGCGGGGTTTAAGGAGACCCAGTACTTC
>TRBJ2-5|TRBD2|TRBV2|once
CASMGTSGGQETQYF
TGTGCCAGCATGGGGACTAGCGGGGGTCAAGAGACCCAGTACTTC
>TRBJ2-2|TRBD2|TRBV23-1|NA
CASIQTSENTGELFF
TGCGCCAGCATACAAACTAGCGAGAACACCGGGGAGCTGTTTTTT
>TRBJ1-1|NA|TRBV11-2|once
CASSAIVNTEAFF
TGTGCCAGCAGCGCCATAGTGAACACTGAAGCTTTCTTT
>TRBJ1-2|TRBD1|TRBV4-3|NA
CASSQDLRGRGGYTF
TGCGCCAGCAGCCAAGATCTGAGGGGGCGGGGTGGCTACACCTTC
>TRBJ1-6|NA|TRBV2|NA
CASRSRVSPLHF
TGTGCCAGCAGATCGAGGGTCTCACCCCTCCACTTT
>TRBJ1-1|NA|TRBV21-1|NA
CASKIHSTEAFF
TGTGCCAGCAAAATCCACAGCACTGAAGCTTTCTTT
>TRBJ1-2|NA|TRBV18|NA
CASSPSGGAGYGYTF
TGTGCCAGCTCACCCTCCGGGGGGGCGGGCTATGGCTACACCTTC
>TRBJ1-2|NA|TRBV4-3|NA
CASSQVTGTVGYTF
TGCGCCAGCAGCCAAGTAACAGGGACGGTCGGCTACACCTTC
>TRBJ1-1|NA|TRBV9|once
CASSPSGRLIAEAFF
TGTGCCAGCAGCCCCTCGGGGAGGTTGATAGCTGAAGCTTTCTTT
>TRBJ1-2|NA|TRBV2|NA
CASRTPGRESNGYTF
TGTGCCAGCAGAACGCCGGGACGGGAGTCGAATGGCTACACCTTC
>TRBJ2-2|NA|TRBV6-6|NA
CASTRDSGTGELFF
TGTGCCAGCACCAGGGACTCCGGAACCGGGGAGCTGTTTTTT
>TRBJ1-1|NA|TRBV7-3|NA
CASSFSQRTEAFF
TGTGCCAGCAGCTTTAGCCAAAGGACTGAAGCTTTCTTT
>TRBJ2-4|NA|TRBV11-2|NA
CASRHLAKNIQYF
TGTGCCAGCAGACATCTAGCCAAAAACATTCAGTACTTC
>TRBJ1-1|TRBD1|TRBV7-9|NA
CASIRQGFANTEAFF
TGTGCCAGCATCCGACAGGGTTTTGCGAACACTGAAGCTTTCTTT
>TRBJ2-1|NA|TRBV4-1|NA
CASSPLGLNRNEQFF
TGCGCCAGCAGCCCCCTGGGACTCAACCGTAATGAGCAGTTCTTC
>TRBJ1-2|NA|TRBV6-5|few
CASRTVPYGYTF
TGTGCCAGCAGAACAGTGCCCTATGGCTACACCTTC
>TRBJ1-5|NA|TRBV6-4|NA
CASSESGSRNQPQHF
TGTGCCAGCAGTGAGTCAGGGTCCCGCAATCAGCCCCAGCATTTT
>TRBJ2-7|TRBD1|TRBV19|few
CASSTSGTGHEQYF
TGTGCCAGTAGTACTTCCGGGACAGGACACGAGCAGTACTTC
>TRBJ2-7|NA|TRBV21-1|NA
CASSARWVSGGGHDEQYF
TGTGCCAGCAGCGCCAGATGGGTTAGCGGGGGGGGCCACGACGAGCAGTACTTC
>TRBJ2-1|TRBD2|TRBV11-3|NA
CASSPRGLGTPNEQFF
TGTGCCAGCAGCCCAAGGGGACTAGGAACCCCCAATGAGCAGTTCTTC
>TRBJ1-1|TRBD1|TRBV11-2|NA
CASSAEQGATFF
TGTGCCAGCAGCGCTGAACAGGGGGCGACTTTCTTT
>TRBJ1-5|TRBD1|TRBV6-6|NA
CASSLDRVDSNQPQHF
TGTGCCAGCAGTTTGGACAGGGTTGATAGCAATCAGCCCCAGCATTTT
>TRBJ1-1|NA|TRBV4-2|once
CASSQERGWVQNTEAFF
TGTGCCAGCAGCCAAGAGAGGGGGTGGGTCCAAAACACTGAAGCTTTCTTT
>TRBJ2-7|TRBD1|TRBV9|NA
CASSQTGQGPSYEQYF
TGTGCCAGCAGCCAGACGGGACAGGGGCCCTCCTACGAGCAGTACTTC
>TRBJ1-6|NA|TRBV5-4|NA
CASSVWSGVYNSPLHF
TGTGCCAGCAGCGTGTGGTCGGGGGTGTATAATTCACCCCTCCACTTT
>TRBJ1-2|TRBD1|TRBV10-3|NA
CATRGTGTGGRLGGYTF
TGTGCCACGCGAGGGACGGGGACAGGGGGCAGATTGGGTGGCTACACCTTC
>TRBJ2-3|NA|TRBV5-1|NA
CASSLGKIATDTQYF
TGCGCCAGCAGCTTGGGGAAAATAGCAACAGATACGCAGTATTTT
>TRBJ2-3|TRBD2|TRBV7-9|NA
CASSSSTSGGTTDTQYF
TGTGCCAGCAGCTCTTCGACTAGCGGGGGGACCACAGATACGCAGTATTTT
>TRBJ2-7|TRBD1|TRBV5-1|NA
CASSLTTGGAGVEQYF
TGCGCCAGCAGCTTAACGACAGGGGGCGCGGGAGTCGAGCAGTACTTC
>TRBJ1-6|TRBD1|TRBV19|NA
CASSMGDRNSPLHF
TGTGCCAGTAGTATGGGGGACAGAAATTCACCCCTCCACTTT
>TRBJ2-5|NA|TRBV30|once
CAWCLGGAHQETQYF
TGTGCCTGGTGCCTAGGAGGGGCGCACCAAGAGACCCAGTACTTC
>TRBJ2-4|NA|TRBV13|once
CASSSHVDIQYF
TGTGCCAGCAGCTCACATGTCGACATTCAGTACTTC
>TRBJ2-3|TRBD1|TRBV7-3|NA
CASSLGTGGADTQYF
TGTGCCAGCAGCTTAGGGACAGGGGGGGCAGATACGCAGTATTTT
>TRBJ1-1|NA|TRBV9|NA
CASSVGALRDTEAFF
TGTGCCAGCAGCGTAGGAGCGTTGCGTGACACTGAAGCTTTCTTT
>TRBJ2-6|TRBD1|TRBV7-8|NA
CASSRDREYSGANVLTF
TGTGCCAGCAGCAGAGACAGGGAATACTCTGGGGCCAACGTCCTGACTTTC
>TRBJ1-2|NA|TRBV7-9|once
CASSLGGPMEGYGYTF
TGTGCCAGCAGCTTAGGGGGACCGATGGAGGGATATGGCTACACCTTC
>TRBJ2-1|NA|TRBV5-1|NA
CASSLEAEGYNEQFF
TGCGCCAGCAGCTTGGAGGCCGAGGGATACAATGAGCAGTTCTTC
>TRBJ2-3|TRBD1|TRBV29-1|NA
CSVEDFTGGFGTQYF
TGCAGCGTTGAAGATTTTACAGGGGGCTTTGGTACGCAGTATTTT
>TRBJ2-3|TRBD2|TRBV7-2|NA
CASSPNRGGNTQYF
TGTGCCAGCAGCCCTAATCGCGGGGGGAATACGCAGTATTTT
>TRBJ2-1|NA|TRBV3-1/TRBV3-2|NA
CASSQTRLDEQFF
TGTGCCAGCAGCCAAACGAGGTTGGATGAGCAGTTCTTC
>TRBJ2-7|NA|TRBV5-1|NA
CASSQDSTSSYEQYF
TGCGCCAGCAGCCAGGACTCAACCTCCTCCTACGAGCAGTACTTC
>TRBJ1-5|TRBD1|TRBV29-1|NA
CSVTGQGPNQPQHF
TGCAGCGTCACCGGACAGGGGCCGAATCAGCCCCAGCATTTT
>TRBJ2-3|NA|TRBV7-8|once
CASSLAGGKTDTQYF
TGTGCCAGCAGCTTAGCGGGGGGAAAGACAGATACGCAGTATTTT
>TRBJ2-7|TRBD1|TRBV7-9|NA
CASSPAVRQGPYEQYF
TGTGCCAGCAGCCCAGCCGTAAGACAGGGGCCCTACGAGCAGTACTTC